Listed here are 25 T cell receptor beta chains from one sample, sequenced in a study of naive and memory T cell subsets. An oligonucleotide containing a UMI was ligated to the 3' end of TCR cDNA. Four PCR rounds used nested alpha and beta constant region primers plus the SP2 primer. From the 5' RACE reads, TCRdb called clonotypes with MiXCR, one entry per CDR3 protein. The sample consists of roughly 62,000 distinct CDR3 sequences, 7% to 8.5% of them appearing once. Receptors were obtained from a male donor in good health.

This CDR3 reads CASHPKTGYGYGYTF. The CDR3, as DNA: TGTGCCAGCCACCCCAAGACGGGTTACGGCTATGGCTACACCTTC. The chain combines TRBV2 with TRBJ1-2; D gene unclear. This CDR3 is 15 amino acids long. From germline, CDR1 is SNHLY and CDR2 FYNNEI. The V end was cut by 8 bases, the J end by 4 bases, with 20 bases between. The full variable domain, in which reference TRBV2 and TRBJ1-2 provide the parts outside the CDR3, is EPEVTQTPSHQVTQMGQEVILRCVPISNHLYFYWYRQILGQKVEFLVSFYNNEISEKSEIFDDQFSVERPDGSNFTLKIRSTKLEDSAMYFCASHPKTGYGYGYTFGSGTRLTVV.

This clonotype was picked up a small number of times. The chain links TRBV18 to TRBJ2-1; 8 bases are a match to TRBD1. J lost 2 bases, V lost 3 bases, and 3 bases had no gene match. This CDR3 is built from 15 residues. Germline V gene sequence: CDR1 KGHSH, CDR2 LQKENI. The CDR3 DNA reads TGTGCCAGCTCACCGGACAGGGAACCCTACAATGAGCAGTTCTTC. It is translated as CASSPDREPYNEQFF.

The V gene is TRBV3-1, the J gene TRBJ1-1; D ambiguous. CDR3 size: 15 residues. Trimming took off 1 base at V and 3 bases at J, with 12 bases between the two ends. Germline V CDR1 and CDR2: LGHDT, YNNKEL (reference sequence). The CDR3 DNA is TGTGCCAGCAGCCAAGGCTGGGCGGGAGACACTGAAGCTTTCTTT. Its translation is CASSQGWAGDTEAFF.

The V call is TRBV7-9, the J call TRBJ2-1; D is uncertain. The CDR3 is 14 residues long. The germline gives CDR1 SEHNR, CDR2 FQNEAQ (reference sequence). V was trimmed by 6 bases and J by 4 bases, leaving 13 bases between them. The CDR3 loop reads CASSQDPAYNEQFF. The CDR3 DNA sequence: TGTGCCAGCAGTCAGGACCCCGCTTACAATGAGCAGTTCTTC.

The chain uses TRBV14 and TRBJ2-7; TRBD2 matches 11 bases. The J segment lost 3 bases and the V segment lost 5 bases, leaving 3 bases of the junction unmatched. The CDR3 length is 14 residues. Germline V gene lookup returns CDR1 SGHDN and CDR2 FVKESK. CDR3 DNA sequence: TGTGCCAGCAGCACCGGGACTAGCGGCTACGAGCAGTACTTC. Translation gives CASSTGTSGYEQYF.

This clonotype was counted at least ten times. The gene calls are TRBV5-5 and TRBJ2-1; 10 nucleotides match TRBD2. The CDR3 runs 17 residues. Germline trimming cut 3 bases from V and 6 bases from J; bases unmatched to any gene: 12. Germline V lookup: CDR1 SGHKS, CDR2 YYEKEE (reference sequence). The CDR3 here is CASSSEPLAGEGNEQFF. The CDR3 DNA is TGTGCCAGCAGCTCTGAGCCTCTAGCGGGAGAGGGCAATGAGCAGTTCTTC.

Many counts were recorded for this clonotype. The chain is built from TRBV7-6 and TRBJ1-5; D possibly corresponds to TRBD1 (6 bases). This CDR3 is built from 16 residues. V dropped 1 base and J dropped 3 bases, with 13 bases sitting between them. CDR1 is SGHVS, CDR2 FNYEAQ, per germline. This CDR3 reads CASSLGPTGTNQPQHF. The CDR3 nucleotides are TGTGCCAGCAGCTTAGGCCCGACAGGTACCAATCAGCCCCAGCATTTT.

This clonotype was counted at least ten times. The CDR3 DNA follows: TGCAGCGTCCGGACTGAATCCTACGAGCAGTACTTC. This sequence encodes CSVRTESYEQYF. The chain carries TRBV29-1 and TRBJ2-7; D might be TRBD2 (5 bases). Per the germline V gene, CDR1 is SQVTM and CDR2 is ANQGSEA. CDR3 length: 12 residues. Deletions cut 6 bases from V and 1 base from J, with 10 bases between.

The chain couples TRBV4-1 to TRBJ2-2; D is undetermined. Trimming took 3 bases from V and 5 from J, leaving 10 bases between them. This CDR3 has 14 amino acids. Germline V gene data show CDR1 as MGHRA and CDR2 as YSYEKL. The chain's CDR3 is CASSHPRDTGELFF. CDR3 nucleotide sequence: TGCGCCAGCAGCCACCCCCGCGATACCGGGGAGCTGTTTTTT.

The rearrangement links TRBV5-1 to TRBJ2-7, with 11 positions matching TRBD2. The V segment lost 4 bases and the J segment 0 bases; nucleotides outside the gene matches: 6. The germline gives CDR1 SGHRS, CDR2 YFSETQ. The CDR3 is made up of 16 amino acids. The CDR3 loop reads CASSVHTSGSSYEQYF. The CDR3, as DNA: TGCGCCAGCAGCGTCCATACTAGCGGGAGCTCCTACGAGCAGTACTTC.

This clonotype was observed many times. In DNA, the CDR3 is TGTGCCAGCAGTTCTGAGAGGGTTACCTATGGCTACACCTTC. This codes for CASSSERVTYGYTF. V is TRBV12-3 or TRBV12-4 and J is TRBJ1-2, with D hard to call. This CDR3 comprises 14 residues. Trimming left V 4 bases short and J 4 bases short, with 13 bases between.

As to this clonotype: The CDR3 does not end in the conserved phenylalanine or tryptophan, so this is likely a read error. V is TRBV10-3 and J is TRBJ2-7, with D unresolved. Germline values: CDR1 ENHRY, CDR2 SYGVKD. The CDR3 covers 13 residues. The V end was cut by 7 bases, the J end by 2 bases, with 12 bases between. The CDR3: CAITPETPYEQYL. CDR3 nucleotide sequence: TGTGCCATCACCCCCGAGACGCCCTACGAGCAGTACTTA.

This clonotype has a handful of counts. CDR3 region: CASSLDLNTGELFF. As DNA, the CDR3 is TGCGCCAGCAGCCTGGACTTAAACACCGGGGAGCTGTTTTTT. The chain is built from TRBV5-1 and TRBJ2-2; a weak D match, TRBD2 (5 bases). The ends were cut back, 4 bases at V and 2 bases at J, with 9 bases in the middle. This CDR3 has 14 amino acids. Germline CDR1 SGHRS, CDR2 YFSETQ.

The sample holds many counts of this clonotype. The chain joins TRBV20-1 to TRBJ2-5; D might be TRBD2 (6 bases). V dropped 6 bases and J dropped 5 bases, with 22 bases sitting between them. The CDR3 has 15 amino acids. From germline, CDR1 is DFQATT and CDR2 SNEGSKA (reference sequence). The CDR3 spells CSAVGPTGSWETQYF. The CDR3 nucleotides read TGCAGTGCCGTAGGACCGACCGGGAGTTGGGAGACCCAGTACTTC.

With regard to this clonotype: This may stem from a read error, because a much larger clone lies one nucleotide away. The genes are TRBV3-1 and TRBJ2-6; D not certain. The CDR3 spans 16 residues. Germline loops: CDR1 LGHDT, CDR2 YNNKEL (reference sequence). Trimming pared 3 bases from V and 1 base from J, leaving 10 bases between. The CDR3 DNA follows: TGTGCCAGCAGCCATCCCTCCAAGTCTGGGGCCAACGTCCTGACTTTC. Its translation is CASSHPSKSGANVLTF.

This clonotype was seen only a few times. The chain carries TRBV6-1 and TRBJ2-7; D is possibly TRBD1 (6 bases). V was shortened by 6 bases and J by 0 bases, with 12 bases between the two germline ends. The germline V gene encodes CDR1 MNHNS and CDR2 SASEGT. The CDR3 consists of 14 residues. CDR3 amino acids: CASRAGQNSYEQYF. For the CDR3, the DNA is TGTGCCAGCAGAGCTGGACAGAACTCCTACGAGCAGTACTTC.

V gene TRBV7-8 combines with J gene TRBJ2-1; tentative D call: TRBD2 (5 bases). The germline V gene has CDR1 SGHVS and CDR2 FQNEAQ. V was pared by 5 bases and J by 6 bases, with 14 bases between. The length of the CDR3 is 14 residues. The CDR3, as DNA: TGTGCCAGCAGCGAGGAAAGTGGAGGCAATGAGCAGTTCTTC. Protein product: CASSEESGGNEQFF.

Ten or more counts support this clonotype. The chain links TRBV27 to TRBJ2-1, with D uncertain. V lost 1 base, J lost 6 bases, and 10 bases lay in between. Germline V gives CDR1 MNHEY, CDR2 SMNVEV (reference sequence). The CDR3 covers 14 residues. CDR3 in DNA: TGTGCCAGCAGTTTATTCACCCCGACCAATGAGCAGTTCTTC. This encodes CASSLFTPTNEQFF.

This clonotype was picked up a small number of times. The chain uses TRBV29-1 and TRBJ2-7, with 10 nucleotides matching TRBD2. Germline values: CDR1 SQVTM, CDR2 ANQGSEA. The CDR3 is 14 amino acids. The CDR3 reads CAVKRGGEDYEQYF. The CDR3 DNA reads TGCGCCGTGAAGCGGGGGGGAGAGGACTACGAGCAGTACTTC.

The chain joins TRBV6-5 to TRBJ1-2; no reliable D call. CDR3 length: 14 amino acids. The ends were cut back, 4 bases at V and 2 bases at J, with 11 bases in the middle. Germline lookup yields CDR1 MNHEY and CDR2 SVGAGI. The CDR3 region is CASSSLQRNYGYTF. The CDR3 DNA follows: TGTGCCAGCAGTTCCCTACAGAGAAACTATGGCTACACCTTC.

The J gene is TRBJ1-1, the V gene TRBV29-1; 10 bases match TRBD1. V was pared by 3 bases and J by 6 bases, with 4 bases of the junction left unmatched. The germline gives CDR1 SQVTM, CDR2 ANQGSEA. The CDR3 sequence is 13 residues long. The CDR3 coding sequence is TGCAGCGTTGAGGGGACAGGGGTCCCTGAAGCTTTCTTT. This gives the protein CSVEGTGVPEAFF.

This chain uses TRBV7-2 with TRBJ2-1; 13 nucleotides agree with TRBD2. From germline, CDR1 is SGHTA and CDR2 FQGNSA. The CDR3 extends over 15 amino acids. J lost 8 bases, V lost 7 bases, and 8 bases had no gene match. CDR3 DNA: TGTGCCAGCACCGTGACTAGCGGGGGGTGGGATGAGCAGTTCTTC. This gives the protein CASTVTSGGWDEQFF.

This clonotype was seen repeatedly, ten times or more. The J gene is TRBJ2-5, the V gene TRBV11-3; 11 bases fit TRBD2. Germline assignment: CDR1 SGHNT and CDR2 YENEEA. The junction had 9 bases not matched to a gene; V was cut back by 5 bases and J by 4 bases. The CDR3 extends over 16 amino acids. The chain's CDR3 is CASSQASGGPRETQYF. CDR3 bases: TGTGCCAGCAGCCAAGCTAGCGGGGGGCCCAGAGAGACCCAGTACTTC.

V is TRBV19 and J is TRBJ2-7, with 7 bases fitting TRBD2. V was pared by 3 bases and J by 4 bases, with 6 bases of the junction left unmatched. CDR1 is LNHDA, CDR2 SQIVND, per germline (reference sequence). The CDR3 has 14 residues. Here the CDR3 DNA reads TGTGCCAGTAGTATCCGCGGGAGTGGGTACGAGCAGTACTTC. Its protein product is CASSIRGSGYEQYF.

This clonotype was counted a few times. For the CDR3, the DNA is TGTGCCAGCGGGACGTACGGAAACACCATATATTTT. It encodes CASGTYGNTIYF. The rearrangement joins TRBV14 to TRBJ1-3, with D possibly matching TRBD1 (5 bases). Germline V lookup: CDR1 SGHDN, CDR2 FVKESK. V dropped 8 bases and J dropped 4 bases, with 9 bases sitting between them. The length of the CDR3 is 12 residues. Filled out from reference TRBV14 and TRBJ1-3, the complete variable domain reads EAGVTQFPSHSVIEKGQTVTLRCDPISGHDNLYWYRRVMGKEIKFLLHFVKESKQDESGMPNNRFLAERTGGTYSTLKVQPAELEDSGVYFCASGTYGNTIYFGEGSWLTVV.